A single T cell receptor (beta chain) is shown here with its context. The data originate from a study of blood T cell repertoires in COVID-19. Some clones are missing from TCRdb's copy, which holds only in-frame ones; the method was immunoSEQ multiplex PCR. The table records about 240,000 clones, about 86% of them present only once. This CDR3 has 15 residues. From germline, CDR1 is LNHDA and CDR2 SQIVND (reference sequence). After removal of 1 base from V and 4 bases from J, the junction contained 4 bases not matched to a gene. The rearrangement joins TRBV19 to TRBJ2-1, with 7 nucleotides matching TRBD2. Sequenced: PBMCs or T cells enriched from blood (not recorded which). The TCR was taken from a middle-aged woman with acute COVID-19. As DNA, the CDR3 is TGTGCCAGTAGTATAGCGGGAGGCTCGTACAATGAGCAGTTCTTC. Translated, it gives CASSIAGGSYNEQFF.